This is a list of T cell receptor beta chains from one sample in a study of cytomegalovirus exposure and HLA in healthy donors. Profiling relied on immunoSEQ multiplex PCR, and the TCRdb table lists in-frame clones only, not all of them. The table shows 210,000 or so clones, with about 80% occurring only once. The sample was PBMCs. These receptors all stem from a woman aged 40 to 50 in good health and CMV-seronegative. Both conserved end residues are part of each CDR3.

V gene | CDR3 protein
TRBV7-8 | CASSRYQETQYF
TRBV2 | CASSERQGDSNQPQHF
TRBV6-5 | CASSEVSYQPQHF
TRBV6-1 | CASSETIGQGVNGYTF
TRBV7-9 | CASSLGAGGSYF
TRBV10-3 | CAIRDRVSQNYRTNTGELFF
TRBV5-1 | CASSVTTGTAFSNTEAFF
TRBV27 | CASSFRTSGGSASTDTQYF
TRBV7-9 | CASSPDRASLLNSPLHF
TRBV7-9 | CASSPPREFGGYTF
TRBV5-1 | CASSLLQNTGELFF
TRBV5-4 | CASSLRTASGNTIYF
TRBV19 | CASTAGGFNSPLHF
TRBV28 | CASSSRQAKTYF
TRBV9 | CASTLGGGGVGGTDTQYF
TRBV4-1 | CASRSQGSSTGELFF
TRBV5-1 | CASSLADNLNTEAFF
TRBV4-1 | CASSLDRGNEKLFF
TRBV10-3 | CAISDGFGQYF
TRBV4-2 | CASSPGGGEADTQYF
TRBV5-1 | CASSFDRRQGIGELFF
TRBV6-5 | CASSYLGAEEKLFF
TRBV5-1 | CASSADRGIGANVLTF
TRBV6-1 | CASSEEWTGGTGELFF
TRBV19 | CASDRTGVHTEAFF
TRBV27 | CASSINLGANVLTF
TRBV2 | CASRAGVTYGYTF
TRBV27 | CASSLSTGYTEAFF
TRBV27 | CASSFSSLASYEQYF
TRBV13 | CASSATTTNYGYTF
TRBV9 | CASTQTGTANTGELFF